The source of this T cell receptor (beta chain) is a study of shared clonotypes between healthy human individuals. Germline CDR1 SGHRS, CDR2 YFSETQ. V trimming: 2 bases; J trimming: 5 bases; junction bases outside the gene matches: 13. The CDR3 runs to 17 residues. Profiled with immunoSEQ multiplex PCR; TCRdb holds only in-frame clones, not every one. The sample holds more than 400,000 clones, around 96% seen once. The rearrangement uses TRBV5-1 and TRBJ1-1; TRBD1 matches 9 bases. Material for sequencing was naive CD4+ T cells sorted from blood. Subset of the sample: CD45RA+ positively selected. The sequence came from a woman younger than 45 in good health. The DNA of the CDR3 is TGCGCCAGCAGCTTAACAACAGGGGGCCAAGGGCGGACTGAAGCTTTCTTT. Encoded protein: CASSLTTGGQGRTEAFF.